A selection of T cell receptor beta chains follows, all from one sample in a study of blood T cell repertoires in COVID-19. Repertoires were generated with immunoSEQ multiplex PCR, while TCRdb's copy carries only in-frame clones and drops some. The repertoire consists of approximately 470,000 clones, with 80% to 90% occurring once and the leading ten covering about 3.2%. Sequenced input: peripheral blood. These receptors were collected from a human donor in a cohort sampled during active COVID-19. CDR3s leave out the opening cysteine and the closing phenylalanine or tryptophan. The order of the fields is V gene, clone size, CDR3 protein. Clone size appears in some rows only: once, few, many, or a class for an expanded clone.

TRBV7-3 - ASSLTRTDMNTEAF
TRBV5-1 once ASSLGATTETQY
TRBV7-9 - ASSPPGQGGEKLF
TRBV28 - ASSSSGTDYGYT
TRBV5-1 once ASSLDSRGIGELF
TRBV18 - ASSAGGPDGYT
TRBV20-1 - SASSSGLAGGSYNEQF
TRBV30 - AWSVGGSGDTQY
TRBV18 - ASSPPGTATYEQY
TRBV19 - ASSIGPEGLYEQY
TRBV5-1 few ASSLFLGRNSPLH
TRBV5-4 once ASSFGDGLVSFRGEQF
TRBV24-1 - ATSGYGGGDTQY
TRBV5-1 - ASSLDVGGPNQPQH
TRBV7-2 - ASSLRGNTEAF
TRBV5-1 - ASKGNGREGSSYNEQF
TRBV5-1 - ASSLYPPGQGADEQF
TRBV12-3/TRBV12-4 - ASSSSSGELF
TRBV5-6 few ASSLWVLNTEAF
TRBV6-6 - ASSYSGDGYT
TRBV30 - ACKPQLGTSSLNEQY
TRBV10-3 - ATTAPGTGGSSGNTIY
TRBV27 - ASSFRGQGANNEQF
TRBV4-3 - ASSQEGGFGAF
TRBV10-3 - AISESAEFSSGRAWDDEQF
TRBV5-1 - ASSPDGLGGSSYEQY
TRBV15 - ATSTKIGTGGTEAF
TRBV9 once ASSVHTSLGYEQY
TRBV27 once ASSLSQRDTADTQY
TRBV19 - ASSIVAGDKGEQY
TRBV14 few ASSLNSNQPQH
TRBV10-3 - AISEQGALKKTQY
TRBV18 few ASSPGLINQPQH
TRBV6-5 - ASHRGNGFYGYT
TRBV7-2 - ASSWPGTGGGELF
TRBV10-3 - AIKPSTYEQY
TRBV3-1/TRBV3-2 once ASSQEAQGGHGELF
TRBV25-1 - ASSERANTEAF
TRBV6-5 - ASSYTSGRDTQY